This T cell receptor beta chain was captured by sequencing in a study of OX40 agonist ivuxolimab in advanced cancers. Study-wide context: Ivuxolimab was an agonistic, fully human IgG2 monoclonal antibody directed against OX40 (CD134), a costimulatory receptor. Partial responses occurred in three dose-escalation patients: two with cutaneous melanoma and one with hepatocellular carcinoma. The paper reports the monotherapy dose-escalation portion (N of about 51 patients) of the phase I ivuxolimab trial. Among the roughly 50 dose-escalation patients, about 20 had hepatocellular carcinoma, 15 or so melanoma, 9 renal cell carcinoma and 9 head and neck cancer. Prior anti-PD-1, anti-PD-L1 or anti-CTLA-4 therapy was permitted, and checkpoint inhibitors had been received by less than 45% of dose-escalation patients. The purpose of peripheral TCRbeta sequencing was to test whether ivuxolimab changed TCR sequence diversity and led to clonal T-cell expansion. A male proportion of 82.7% and a mean age of 60 years, ranging from about 23 to 79, were recorded for the dose-escalation cohort. Intravenous ivuxolimab was administered to patients every 2 weeks at six dose levels: 0.01, 0.1, 0.3, 1.5, 3 and 10 mg/kg. The study at large found these results: At doses of 0.1 to 3.0 mg/kg, clonal expansion of both CD4+ and CD8+ blood T cells was observed from baseline to week 6. In partial responders in the 0.1-3.0 mg/kg groups, normalized peripheral clonal expansion was found to be among the lowest, especially among CD8+ T cells. After ivuxolimab, expanded clones were on average more numerous among CD8+ T cells than among CD4+ T cells. Which antigens the clonally expanded peripheral T cells were specific for was not determined. Low levels of normalized T-cell clonal expansion were also seen in some patients who did not respond.

Patients with a history of autoimmune disease or receiving systemic immunosuppression were excluded from the trial. Peripheral blood for TCR sequencing was collected from all dose cohorts at baseline, on cycle 4 day 1, and on cycle 7 day 1. Samples came from an open-label, multicenter, first-in-human phase I dose-escalation trial of ivuxolimab. Adults with locally advanced or metastatic melanoma, renal cell carcinoma, hepatocellular carcinoma or head and neck squamous cell carcinoma were enrolled in the trial. CD4+ and CD8+ T cells were sorted separately from peripheral blood before TCR sequencing. The CDR3 measures 14 amino acids from cysteine to phenylalanine. Only the CDR3 region is kept as DNA, spanning 42 bases read in frame from base 1. CDR1 and CDR2 are drawn from the germline V gene (reference sequence): GTSNPN, SVGIG. V is pared back by 4 bases and J by 4 bases, with 11 bases lying between the germline termini.

As for this clone: It lacks a known antigen. Base qualities were left out, and no much larger clone turns up one base away.

Genomic DNA was extracted from sorted cells for sequencing of the TCRbeta CDR3 region. TCRbeta CDR3 regions were sequenced using the immunoSEQ Assay. TCRdb carries this immuneACCESS record with in-frame sequences only. Its versions omit some clonotypes, under half of them owing to an unresolved V gene in the studies checked, with the rest unexplained. For this sample the table gives around 74,000 clones, of which about 85% were detected only once. The ten largest clones take up 0.5% to 0.85% of the sample. This TCR came from an adult with an advanced solid tumor such as melanoma, head and neck, liver or kidney cancer. The chain uses TRBV30 and TRBJ1-6, with no confidently assigned D gene. The specimen was CD4+ or CD8+ T cells sorted from blood, collected in a trial of the OX40 agonist ivuxolimab. The DNA reads TGTGCCTGGACACGAGATCCATATAATTCACCCCTCCACTTT. This sequence encodes CAWTRDPYNSPLHF.